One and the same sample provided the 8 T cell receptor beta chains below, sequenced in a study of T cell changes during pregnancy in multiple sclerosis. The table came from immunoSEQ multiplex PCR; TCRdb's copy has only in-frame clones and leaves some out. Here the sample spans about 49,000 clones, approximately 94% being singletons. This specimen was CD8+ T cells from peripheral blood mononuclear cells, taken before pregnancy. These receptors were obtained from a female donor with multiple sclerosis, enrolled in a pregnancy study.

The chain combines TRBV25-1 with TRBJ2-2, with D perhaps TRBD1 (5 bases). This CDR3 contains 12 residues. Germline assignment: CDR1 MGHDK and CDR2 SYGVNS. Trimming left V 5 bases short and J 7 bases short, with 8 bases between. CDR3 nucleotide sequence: TGTGCCAGCAGTAGACAGTTCGGGGAGCTGTTTTTT. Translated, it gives CASSRQFGELFF.

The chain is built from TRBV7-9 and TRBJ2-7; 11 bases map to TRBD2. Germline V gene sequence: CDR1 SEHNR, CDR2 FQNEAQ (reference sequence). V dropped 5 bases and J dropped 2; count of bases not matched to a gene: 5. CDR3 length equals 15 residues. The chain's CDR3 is CASSPGLAGAYEQYF. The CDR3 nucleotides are TGTGCCAGCAGCCCTGGACTAGCGGGCGCCTACGAGCAGTACTTC.

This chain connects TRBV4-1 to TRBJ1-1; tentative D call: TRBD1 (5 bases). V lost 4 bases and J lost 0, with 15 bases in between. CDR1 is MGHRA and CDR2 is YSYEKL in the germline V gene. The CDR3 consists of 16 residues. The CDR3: CASSPGTEGMNTEAFF. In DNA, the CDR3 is TGCGCCAGCAGCCCTGGGACGGAGGGAATGAACACTGAAGCTTTCTTT.

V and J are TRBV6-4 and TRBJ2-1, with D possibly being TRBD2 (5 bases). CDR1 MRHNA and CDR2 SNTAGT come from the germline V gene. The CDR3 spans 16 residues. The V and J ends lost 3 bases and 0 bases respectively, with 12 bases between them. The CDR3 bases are TGTGCCAGCAGTGAGAGGGCAGCTAGCTCCTACAATGAGCAGTTCTTC. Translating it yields CASSERAASSYNEQFF.

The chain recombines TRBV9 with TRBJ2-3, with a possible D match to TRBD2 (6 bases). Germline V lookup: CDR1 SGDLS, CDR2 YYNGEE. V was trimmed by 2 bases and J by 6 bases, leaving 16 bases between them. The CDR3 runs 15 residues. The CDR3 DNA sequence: TGTGCCAGCAGCGTGAGGGGAGGCTCGAGGGATACGCAGTATTTT. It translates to CASSVRGGSRDTQYF.

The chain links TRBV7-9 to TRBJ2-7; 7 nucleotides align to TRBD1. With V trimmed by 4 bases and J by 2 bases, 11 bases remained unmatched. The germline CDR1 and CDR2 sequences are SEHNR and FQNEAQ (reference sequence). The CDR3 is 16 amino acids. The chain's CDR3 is CASSSYKDRDPYEQYF. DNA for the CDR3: TGTGCCAGCAGCTCTTATAAAGACAGGGATCCCTACGAGCAGTACTTC. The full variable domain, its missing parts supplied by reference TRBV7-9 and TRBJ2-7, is DTGVSQNPRHKITKRGQNVTFRCDPISEHNRLYWYRQTLGQGPEFLTYFQNEAQLEKSRLLSDRFSAERPKGSFSTLEIQRTEQGDSAMYLCASSSYKDRDPYEQYFGPGTRLTVT.

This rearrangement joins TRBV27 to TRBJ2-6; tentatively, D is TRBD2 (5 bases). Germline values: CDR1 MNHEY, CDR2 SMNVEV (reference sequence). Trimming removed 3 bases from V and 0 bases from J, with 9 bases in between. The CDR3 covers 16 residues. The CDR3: CASSFGGFSGANVLTF. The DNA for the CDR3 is TGTGCCAGCAGTTTTGGAGGATTCTCTGGGGCCAACGTCCTGACTTTC.

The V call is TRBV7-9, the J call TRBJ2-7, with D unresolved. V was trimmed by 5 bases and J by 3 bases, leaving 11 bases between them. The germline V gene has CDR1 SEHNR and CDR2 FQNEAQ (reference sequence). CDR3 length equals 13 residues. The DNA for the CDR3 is TGTGCCAGCAGCCGGGTCCTCAACTACGAGCAGTACTTC. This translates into CASSRVLNYEQYF.